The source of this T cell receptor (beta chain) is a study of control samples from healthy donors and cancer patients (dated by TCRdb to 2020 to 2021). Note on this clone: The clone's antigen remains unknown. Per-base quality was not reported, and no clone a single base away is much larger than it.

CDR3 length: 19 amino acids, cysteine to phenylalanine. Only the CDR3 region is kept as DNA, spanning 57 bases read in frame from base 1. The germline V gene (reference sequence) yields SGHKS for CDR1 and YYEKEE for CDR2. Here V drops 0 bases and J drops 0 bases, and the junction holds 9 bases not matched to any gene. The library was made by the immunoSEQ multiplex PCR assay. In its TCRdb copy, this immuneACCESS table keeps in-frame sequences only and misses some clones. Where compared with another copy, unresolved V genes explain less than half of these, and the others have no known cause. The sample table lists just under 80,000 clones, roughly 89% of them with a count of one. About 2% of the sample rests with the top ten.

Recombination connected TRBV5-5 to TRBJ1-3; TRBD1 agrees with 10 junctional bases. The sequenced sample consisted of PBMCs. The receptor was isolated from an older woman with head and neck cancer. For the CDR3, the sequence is CASSLVRPGQGSSGNTIYF. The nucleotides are TGTGCCAGCAGCTTGGTCAGACCGGGACAGGGGAGCTCTGGAAACACCATATATTTT.